Listed here are 29 T cell receptor beta chains from one sample, sequenced in a study of T-cell reconstitution after alpha-beta-depleted transplantation in children. Unique molecular identifiers were used to barcode this TCRbeta library. TCRdb itself ran the PCR reads through MiXCR, one entry per CDR3 protein. Of a few hundred thousand distinct CDR3 sequences listed, over 8% are singletons. Sequences were derived from PBMCs from the stem cell graft donor, sampled from the stem cell graft. The receptors were sampled from a human donor who donated a stem cell graft to a child with SCID.

V gene TRBV9 combines with J gene TRBJ2-2; perhaps TRBD1 as D (5 bases). There are 15 residues in the CDR3. Between the trimmed V and J ends, which lost 0 bases and 6 bases, there was a span of 12 bases. Germline assignment: CDR1 SGDLS and CDR2 YYNGEE. The CDR3 nucleotides are TGTGCCAGCAGCGTAGAGGGGTACTCTGCCGGGGAGCTGTTTTTT. Its translation is CASSVEGYSAGELFF.

The sample holds many counts of this clonotype. The gene calls are TRBV2 and TRBJ1-1; TRBD1 aligns across 7 bases. CDR1 and CDR2 (germline): SNHLY, FYNNEI. This CDR3 has 13 amino acids. V shed 8 bases, J shed 8 bases, and the junction held 11 bases outside the gene matches. Written as DNA, the CDR3 is TGTGCCAGCGGGGACAGTGGGGGGTGGGAAGCTTTCTTT. Translating it yields CASGDSGGWEAFF. Filled out from reference TRBV2 and TRBJ1-1, the complete variable domain reads EPEVTQTPSHQVTQMGQEVILRCVPISNHLYFYWYRQILGQKVEFLVSFYNNEISEKSEIFDDQFSVERPDGSNFTLKIRSTKLEDSAMYFCASGDSGGWEAFFGQGTRLTVV.

This chain links TRBV15 with TRBJ2-7; 9 bases map to TRBD1. The J segment lost 5 bases and the V segment lost 1 base, leaving 3 bases of the junction unmatched. This CDR3 has 14 residues. In germline, CDR1 is LNHNV, CDR2 YYDKDF (reference sequence). CDR3 residues: CATSRADRGHEQYF. Written as DNA, the CDR3 is TGTGCCACCAGCAGAGCGGACAGGGGCCACGAGCAGTACTTC. The full variable domain, with the rest looked up from reference TRBV15 and TRBJ2-7, is DAMVIQNPRYQVTQFGKPVTLSCSQTLNHNVMYWYQQKSSQAPKLLFHYYDKDFNNEADTPDNFQSRRPNTSFCFLDIRSPGLGDTAMYLCATSRADRGHEQYFGPGTRLTVT.

The chain joins TRBV5-1 to TRBJ2-2; D ambiguous. Trimming removed 0 bases from V and 2 bases from J, with 11 bases in between. CDR1 and CDR2 (germline): SGHRS, YFSETQ. The CDR3 runs 16 residues. CDR3: CASSLVLGPNTGELFF. Here the CDR3 DNA reads TGCGCCAGCAGCTTGGTTCTCGGTCCCAACACCGGGGAGCTGTTTTTT.

The chain uses TRBV20-1 and TRBJ1-1; no clear D. With 4 bases removed from V and 8 bases from J, the gap between germline ends came to 20 bases. The CDR3 length is 14 residues. Germline V gene sequence: CDR1 DFQATT, CDR2 SNEGSKA (reference sequence). The DNA for the CDR3 is TGCAGTGCTAACAGCCCCCTACCCGCCGGGGAAGCTTTCTTT. As protein: CSANSPLPAGEAFF.

This chain connects TRBV7-9 to TRBJ2-1, with D possibly called TRBD1 or TRBD2 (6 bases each). This CDR3 has 12 residues. Trimming pared 5 bases from V and 6 bases from J, leaving 8 bases between. Germline V CDR1 and CDR2: SEHNR, FQNEAQ (reference sequence). CDR3 sequence (DNA): TGTGCCAGCAGCAGGGGGGCCAATGAGCAGTTCTTC. This codes for CASSRGANEQFF. Together with reference TRBV7-9 and TRBJ2-1, the CDR3 gives the full variable domain: DTGVSQNPRHKITKRGQNVTFRCDPISEHNRLYWYRQTLGQGPEFLTYFQNEAQLEKSRLLSDRFSAERPKGSFSTLEIQRTEQGDSAMYLCASSRGANEQFFGPGTRLTVL.

There are many counts of this clonotype. The V call is TRBV4-1, the J call TRBJ2-2; D unresolved. Germline V gene lookup returns CDR1 MGHRA and CDR2 YSYEKL. The length of the CDR3 is 12 residues. Trimming pared 2 bases from V and 3 bases from J, leaving 1 base between. DNA of the CDR3: TGCGCCAGCAGCCAATACACCGGGGAGCTGTTTTTT. This sequence encodes CASSQYTGELFF.

The table lists this clonotype with a few counts. This rearrangement joins TRBV7-8 to TRBJ2-2, with 11 bases aligning to TRBD2. Germline-derived CDR1 and CDR2 are SGHVS and FQNEAQ. The CDR3 spans 18 residues. Unmatched junction bases numbered 13, after V lost 8 bases and J lost 2 bases. The CDR3 sequence is CASSQKGLAGVNTGELFF. As DNA, the CDR3 is TGTGCCAGCTCTCAAAAAGGACTAGCGGGCGTCAACACCGGGGAGCTGTTTTTT.

This clonotype was seen a handful of times. V is TRBV6-2 or TRBV6-3 and J is TRBJ1-1; no definite D call. Germline V gene lookup returns CDR1 MNHEY and CDR2 SVGEGT. CDR3 length equals 14 residues. V was clipped by 8 bases and J by 1 base, with 14 bases between them. CDR3 loop: CASGERRPNTEAFF. DNA for the CDR3: TGTGCCAGCGGGGAGAGGAGACCGAACACTGAAGCTTTCTTT.

A few counts support this clonotype. The rearrangement uses TRBV10-3 and TRBJ2-7; the D is unclear. V lost 2 bases to trimming and J lost 6 bases, with 5 bases between them. The CDR3 spans 11 residues. Germline CDR1 is ENHRY and CDR2 is SYGVKD. The CDR3 nucleotides read TGTGCCATCAGTGAGGGTTCCGAGCAGTACTTC. Translation: CAISEGSEQYF.

This clonotype was seen a few times. V and J are TRBV19 and TRBJ1-1, with a tentative D call TRBD1 (5 bases). There are 14 residues in the CDR3. The V gene's germline CDR1 is LNHDA and CDR2 SQIVND (reference sequence). V was clipped by 5 bases and J by 0 bases, with 10 bases between them. CDR3 protein: CASSDWTLNTEAFF. The CDR3 bases are TGTGCCAGTAGTGATTGGACATTGAACACTGAAGCTTTCTTT.

The chain has TRBV5-5 and TRBJ2-2; D assignment may be TRBD1 or TRBD2 (5 bases each). Germline CDR1 and CDR2: SGHKS and YYEKEE (reference sequence). The CDR3 has 15 residues. The germline V and J ends were trimmed by 7 bases and 3 bases, with 16 bases remaining between them. The chain's CDR3 is CASVLGPRDTGELFF. In DNA, the CDR3 is TGTGCCAGCGTCCTGGGACCTCGGGACACCGGGGAGCTGTTTTTT.

The chain carries TRBV7-9 and TRBJ1-1; a weak D match, TRBD1 (5 bases). Between the trimmed V and J ends, which lost 5 bases and 5 bases, there was a span of 15 bases. The CDR3 runs to 14 residues. Germline CDR1 reads SEHNR; CDR2 reads FQNEAQ (reference sequence). CDR3 DNA: TGTGCCAGCAGCCGAACAGGAGGGGAAACTGAAGCTTTCTTT. Its protein product is CASSRTGGETEAFF.

The sample holds many counts of this clonotype. CDR3 nucleotides: TGTGCCAGCTCACCAAGCACCGGGGAGCTGTTTTTT. Amino acids: CASSPSTGELFF. The V and J genes are TRBV18 and TRBJ2-2; the D is unclear. CDR1 is KGHSH and CDR2 is LQKENI in the germline V gene. V shed 2 bases and J shed 4 bases, with 2 bases lying between them. The CDR3 runs to 12 residues.

The rearrangement links TRBV6-1 to TRBJ2-2; possibly TRBD1 for D (6 bases). CDR1 and CDR2 from the germline V gene are MNHNS and SASEGT. V lost 6 bases to trimming and J lost 0 bases, with 14 bases between them. This CDR3 is built from 16 residues. The CDR3 sequence: CASRFRTASNTGELFF. The CDR3 bases are TGTGCCAGCAGGTTCCGGACAGCTTCGAACACCGGGGAGCTGTTTTTT.

This chain connects TRBV12-3 or TRBV12-4 to TRBJ2-4; the D gene is possibly TRBD1 (6 bases). The CDR3 is 13 residues long. Trimming stripped 6 bases from V and 9 bases from J, with 15 bases between. This CDR3 reads CASSQSRGGIQYF. Written as DNA, the CDR3 is TGTGCCAGCAGCCAATCCAGGGGTGGCATTCAGTACTTC.

This clonotype was observed many times. The chain carries TRBV29-1 and TRBJ2-1; TRBD1 agrees at 9 bases. CDR3 length: 13 residues. In germline, CDR1 is SQVTM, CDR2 ANQGSEA. The CDR3 spells CSVTGGSYNEQFF. The CDR3 bases are TGCAGTGTTACAGGGGGCAGCTACAATGAGCAGTTCTTC.

The chain joins TRBV5-6 to TRBJ2-7; TRBD1 aligns across 11 bases. With 8 bases clipped from V and 1 base from J, the junction kept 2 bases outside the gene matches. Germline V gene lookup returns CDR1 SGHDT and CDR2 YYEEEE. The CDR3 runs 13 residues. CDR3 nucleotide sequence: TGTGCCAGTTGGGACAGGGGGTCCTACGAGCAGTACTTC. Its translation: CASWDRGSYEQYF.

This clonotype has a handful of counts. The chain carries TRBV10-1 and TRBJ1-1, with TRBD1 as a possible D gene (6 bases). The CDR3 is 13 residues long. Germline CDR1 is WNHNN and CDR2 is SYGVQD (reference sequence). The V and J ends lost 2 bases and 5 bases respectively, with 9 bases between them. This chain's CDR3 is CASSEGRGTEAFF. The CDR3 region has the DNA TGCGCCAGCAGTGAGGGCAGGGGAACTGAAGCTTTCTTT.

This clonotype was observed a handful of times. CDR3 amino acids: CASSPQAGDVYEQYF. The DNA of the CDR3 is TGTGCCAGCAGCCCCCAAGCGGGGGATGTTTACGAGCAGTACTTC. V gene TRBV7-3 combines with J gene TRBJ2-7; 8 bases are shared with TRBD2. The CDR3 consists of 15 residues. The J segment lost 4 bases and the V segment lost 5 bases, leaving 10 bases of the junction unmatched. Germline V gene lookup returns CDR1 SGHTA and CDR2 FQGTGA. The full variable domain, rest sourced from reference TRBV7-3 and TRBJ2-7, is GAGVSQTPSNKVTEKGKYVELRCDPISGHTALYWYRQSLGQGPEFLIYFQGTGAADDSGLPNDRFFAVRPEGSVSTLKIQRTERGDSAVYLCASSPQAGDVYEQYFGPGTRLTVT.

This clonotype was observed a handful of times. The genes are TRBV5-4 and TRBJ1-6, with 9 bases fitting TRBD1. V trimming: 4 bases; J trimming: 7 bases; junction bases outside the gene matches: 6. The CDR3 loop spans 15 amino acids. Germline loops: CDR1 SGHNT, CDR2 YYREEE (reference sequence). The CDR3 protein is CASSRGGQGNSPLHF. In DNA, the CDR3 is TGTGCCAGCAGCCGGGGCGGACAGGGGAATTCACCCCTCCACTTT.

In this sample, this clonotype turned up many times. The rearrangement joins TRBV7-3 to TRBJ2-3; D uncertain. This CDR3 is built from 15 residues. Germline V gene data show CDR1 as SGHTA and CDR2 as FQGTGA. V was cut by 0 bases and J by 0 bases, with 7 bases left in between. CDR3 in DNA: TGTGCCAGCAGCTTAACTACCGCTAGCACAGATACGCAGTATTTT. Translation: CASSLTTASTDTQYF.

CDR3 sequence: CASSQARDQGSRKEQYF. The CDR3 region has the DNA TGTGCCAGCAGCCAAGCCAGGGACCAGGGGTCACGGAAAGAGCAGTACTTC. The chain couples TRBV3-1 to TRBJ2-7, with D tentatively TRBD1 (6 bases). Germline loops: CDR1 LGHDT, CDR2 YNNKEL (reference sequence). The CDR3 is 17 amino acids. The ends were cut back, 1 base at V and 7 bases at J, with 23 bases in the middle.

This clonotype was detected only a few times. This chain connects TRBV2 to TRBJ2-5; 12 nucleotides line up with TRBD2. The V and J ends lost 2 bases and 1 base, in that order; junction bases with no gene match: 5. This CDR3 is 17 amino acids long. CDR1 is SNHLY, CDR2 FYNNEI, per germline. The CDR3 loop is CASSESGLAGPQETQYF. In nucleotides, the CDR3 is TGTGCCAGCAGTGAATCTGGACTAGCGGGACCCCAAGAGACCCAGTACTTC.

This clonotype has just a few counts. This chain joins TRBV5-1 and TRBJ2-4; D gene ambiguous. Germline loops: CDR1 SGHRS, CDR2 YFSETQ. V was cut by 0 bases and J by 3 bases, with 13 bases left in between. This CDR3 is built from 16 residues. The CDR3, as DNA: TGCGCCAGCAGCTTGGCCGCGGCGACGGTCAAAAACATTCAGTACTTC. Encoded protein: CASSLAAATVKNIQYF.

In this sample, this clonotype turned up a few times. This sequence joins TRBV12-3 or TRBV12-4 and TRBJ2-3; no reliable D call. The CDR3 covers 15 residues. Between the trimmed V and J ends, which lost 2 bases and 3 bases, there was a span of 12 bases. CDR3 nucleotides: TGTGCCAGCAGTTTAACACCTTCCCAAACAGATACGCAGTATTTT. Residues: CASSLTPSQTDTQYF.

The V and J genes are TRBV7-8 and TRBJ2-7; TRBD1 agrees at 8 bases. V was clipped by 5 bases and J by 7 bases; unmatched bases: 13. This CDR3 contains 15 residues. Germline assignment: CDR1 SGHVS and CDR2 FQNEAQ. The CDR3 region is CASSTWTGWDLEQYF. The DNA for the CDR3 is TGTGCCAGCAGCACCTGGACAGGGTGGGACCTGGAGCAGTACTTC. Full variable domain (rest looked up from reference TRBV7-8 and TRBJ2-7): GAGVSQSPRYKVAKRGQDVALRCDPISGHVSLFWYQQALGQGPEFLTYFQNEAQLDKSGLPSDRFFAERPEGSVSTLKIQRTQQEDSAVYLCASSTWTGWDLEQYFGPGTRLTVT.

This clonotype was recorded at least ten times. This rearrangement joins TRBV12-3 or TRBV12-4 to TRBJ1-5; perhaps TRBD1 as D (5 bases). V was shortened by 1 base and J by 4 bases, with 17 bases between the two germline ends. This CDR3 has 17 residues. The CDR3 DNA reads as TGTGCCAGCAGTTTAGAGGCAGGGTCCCGCCAAAATCAGCCCCAGCATTTT. Translated, it gives CASSLEAGSRQNQPQHF.

There are many counts of this clonotype. V and J are TRBV14 and TRBJ2-3; 9 bases match TRBD1. Germline CDR1 SGHDN, CDR2 FVKESK. Losses at the gene ends were 7 bases for V and 4 bases for J; bases not matched to a gene: 3. The CDR3 is 13 amino acids. CDR3 coding DNA: TGTGCCAGCAACGACAGGGGGGCAGATACGCAGTATTTT. Translation: CASNDRGADTQYF. The full variable domain, in which reference TRBV14 and TRBJ2-3 provide the parts outside the CDR3, is EAGVTQFPSHSVIEKGQTVTLRCDPISGHDNLYWYRRVMGKEIKFLLHFVKESKQDESGMPNNRFLAERTGGTYSTLKVQPAELEDSGVYFCASNDRGADTQYFGPGTRLTVL.